A single T cell receptor beta chain is shown here with its context. Germline V gene data show CDR1 as SGHNT and CDR2 as YENEEA. The junction had 6 bases not matched to a gene; V was cut back by 0 bases and J by 4 bases. The length of the CDR3 is 18 residues. Libraries were prepared by immunoSEQ multiplex PCR; TCRdb keeps only in-frame clonotypes and omits some of them. The sample includes almost 100,000 clones, about 89% seen only once; the top ten take around a tenth. This sample stems from a study of blood T cell repertoires in COVID-19. Study context: Whether acute or convalescent, the COVID-19 samples came from the United States, Italy and Spain. T cells, B-cell-depleted T cells, or PBMCs supplied cDNA or gDNA.

Sequencing was carried out using peripheral blood. The V and J genes are TRBV11-3 and TRBJ2-3; 14 nucleotides agree with TRBD2. This TCR derives from a man aged 45-65 years with acute or convalescent COVID-19. The CDR3 region is CASSLDFGTSGSSDTQYF. In nucleotides, the CDR3 is TGTGCCAGCAGCTTAGATTTTGGGACTAGCGGGAGTTCAGATACGCAGTATTTT.